This T cell receptor beta chain was captured by sequencing in a study of metastatic and nonmetastatic thyroid tumors. Nobody among the patients had been given any treatment before thyroid surgery. Trimming removed 4 bases at V and 0 bases at J, with 16 bases between. The CDR3 covers 16 residues. The germline V gene encodes CDR1 SGHRS and CDR2 YFSETQ. Notes on this clone: A much more abundant neighbour one base away suggests this may be a read error. At the DNA level, this CDR3 is encoded by other sequences in the same sample as well.

Using MiXCR, TCRdb re-called clones from the PCR reads. Altogether about 4,500 clones are present, approximately 15% being singletons, with the ten largest covering 16%. V gene TRBV5-1 combines with J gene TRBJ1-2, with D maybe TRBD1 (6 bases). The receptor was derived from a female donor with papillary thyroid cancer or a benign thyroid nodule (not recorded which). Some clones in this sample may be carry-over from other donors' samples. The material sequenced was adjacent normal tissue. The CDR3 DNA is TGCGCCAGCAGCGAGGGGACACGCAACCCTAACTATGGCTACACCTTC. It codes for CASSEGTRNPNYGYTF.